This T cell receptor beta chain emerged from a study of cytomegalovirus exposure and HLA in healthy donors. Study outcomes and limitations: TCR beta sequences reportedly predicted most subjects' HLA-A and HLA-B alleles accurately.

On this clone itself: What it binds is unknown.

Trimming removed 5 bases at V and 6 bases at J, with 17 bases between. Germline-derived CDR1 and CDR2 are SEHNR and FQNEAQ (reference sequence). This CDR3 region has 15 residues. The PCR had 60 Vbeta and 13 Jbeta primers. Generated by immunoSEQ multiplex PCR, the TCRdb table keeps only in-frame clones and is missing some. The sample yields approximately 42,000 clones, of which the top ten take up over 7%. The source of this sequence is a male donor in good health and CMV-seronegative. V gene TRBV7-9 combines with J gene TRBJ2-1, with unresolved D. Sequencing was performed on PBMCs. CDR3 protein: CASSPKVRYSNEQFF. The CDR3 DNA reads TGTGCCAGCAGCCCCAAGGTTCGATACAGCAATGAGCAGTTCTTC.